In its sample, the clone carrying this T cell receptor (beta chain) was seen once. Its antigen is currently unknown. The record originates from a study of shared clonotypes between healthy human individuals. The study, taken as a whole, reports: The study found 4.5% to 5% of naive CD4 clonotypes shared across a few donors.

In the naive CD8 group, cells lacked CD45RO and were positively selected for CCR7, so terminally differentiated effector memory CD45RA+ cells were left out. Those who donated were healthy HIV-negative adults, with no recent acute infections or vaccinations reported. Trimming shortened V by 3 bases and J by 3 bases, and 12 bases separated the two germline ends. There are 14 residues in the CDR3. Germline CDR1 and CDR2: LNHDA and SQIVND (reference sequence). In the sorted-subset replicate PCRs, 200 ng DNA, tens of thousands of T cell genomes, was used. Profiling relied on immunoSEQ multiplex PCR, and the TCRdb table lists in-frame clones only, not all of them. The sample yields 2 million or so clones, about 95% seen once.

The chain uses TRBV19 and TRBJ2-7; D uncertain. Sequenced input: naive CD8+ T cells sorted from blood. The source of this sequence is a man younger than 35 in good health. The CDR3 sequence is CASSIGSTGYEQYF. The CDR3 DNA reads TGTGCCAGTAGTATTGGAAGCACGGGCTACGAGCAGTACTTC.